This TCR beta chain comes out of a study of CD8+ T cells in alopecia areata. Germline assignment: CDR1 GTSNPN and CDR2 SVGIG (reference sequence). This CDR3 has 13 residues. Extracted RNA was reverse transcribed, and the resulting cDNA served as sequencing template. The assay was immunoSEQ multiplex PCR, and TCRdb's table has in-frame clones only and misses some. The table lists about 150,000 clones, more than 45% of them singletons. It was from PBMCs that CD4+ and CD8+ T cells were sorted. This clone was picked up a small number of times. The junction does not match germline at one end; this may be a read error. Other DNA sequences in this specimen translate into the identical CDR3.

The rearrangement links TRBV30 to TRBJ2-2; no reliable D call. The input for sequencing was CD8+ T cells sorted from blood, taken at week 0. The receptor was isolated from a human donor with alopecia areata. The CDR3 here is CAWSVVGTGELFF. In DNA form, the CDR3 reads TGCGCCTGGAGTGTGGTGGGAACCGGGGAGCTGTTTTTT.